These 8 T cell receptor beta chains came from one sample sequenced in a study of blood T cells in healthy people across ages. It was with a sample-barcoded 5' primer and a J-beta primer mix that a second PCR of roughly 6 to 12 cycles was run. TCRdb itself ran the 5' RACE reads through MiXCR, one entry per CDR3 protein. The sample has roughly 800,000 distinct CDR3 sequences; under 40% are singletons. The material sequenced was blood. The receptors shown here come from a man between 18 and 29 years old in good health.

This clonotype has a handful of counts. The chain uses TRBV28 and TRBJ2-3; D call uncertain. The V end was cut by 1 base, the J end by 0 bases, with 8 bases between. The CDR3 spans 15 residues. Germline lookup yields CDR1 MDHEN and CDR2 SYDVKM. CDR3 region: CASSLSDPSTDTQYF. CDR3 sequence (DNA): TGTGCCAGCAGTTTATCGGACCCGAGCACAGATACGCAGTATTTT.

The V gene is TRBV29-1, the J gene TRBJ1-2; the match to TRBD1 covers 7 bases. The germline gives CDR1 SQVTM, CDR2 ANQGSEA. Trimming took 0 bases from V and 4 from J; bases not matched to a gene: 20. This CDR3 comprises 19 residues. The CDR3 loop is CSVEDLQGEIYGTAYGYTF. The CDR3 nucleotides are TGCAGCGTTGAAGATCTTCAGGGGGAGATTTACGGAACCGCCTATGGCTACACCTTC.

V and J are TRBV5-1 and TRBJ1-2; D gene ambiguous. The germline V gene has CDR1 SGHRS and CDR2 YFSETQ. This CDR3 contains 13 residues. The V end lost 2 bases, the J end lost 5 bases, and 10 bases lay between the germline ends. DNA for the CDR3: TGCGCCAGCAGCTTAAACCGGGCTTATGGCTACACCTTC. Translated: CASSLNRAYGYTF.

Concerning this clonotype: This could be a read error, since a much larger clone is one nucleotide away. The V gene is TRBV5-1, the J gene TRBJ2-5; tentative D call: TRBD2 (5 bases). V was cut by 5 bases and J by 11 bases, with 28 bases left in between. CDR3 length: 16 amino acids. Germline CDR1 is SGHRS and CDR2 is YFSETQ. CDR3 sequence reads: CASRSGTANSYNEQYF. The CDR3 DNA reads as TGCGCCAGCAGGTCGGGAACAGCGAACTCCTACAATGAGCAGTACTTC.

This rearrangement joins TRBV10-3 to TRBJ2-6; 8 bases map to TRBD1. The CDR3 is made up of 16 amino acids. V lost 7 bases, J lost 4 bases, and 9 bases stayed unmatched. Germline CDR1 ENHRY, CDR2 SYGVKD. The CDR3 sequence is CAINQGTGSGANVLTF. The DNA for the CDR3 is TGTGCCATCAACCAAGGGACAGGCTCGGGGGCCAACGTCCTGACTTTC.

This clonotype occurred a few times. The V call is TRBV9, the J call TRBJ2-2; either TRBD1 or TRBD2 may fit D (5 bases each). This CDR3 region has 14 residues. Germline CDR1 and CDR2: SGDLS and YYNGEE. The V end lost 4 bases, the J end lost 4 bases, and 11 bases lay between the germline ends. CDR3 sequence reads: CASSFRDPTGELFF. The CDR3, as DNA: TGTGCCAGCAGCTTCCGGGACCCCACCGGGGAGCTGTTTTTT.

Here the CDR3 DNA reads TGTGCCAGCAGATTCACCGACAGGGATGATGGCTACACCTTC. Translation gives CASRFTDRDDGYTF. The rearrangement joins TRBV12-3 or TRBV12-4 to TRBJ1-2; 7 nucleotides match TRBD1. The length of the CDR3 is 14 residues. The V gene end was trimmed by 6 bases and the J gene end by 6 bases; junction bases not matched to a gene: 10.

This clonotype was counted between two and nine times. The gene calls are TRBV20-1 and TRBJ2-1, with D tentatively TRBD2 (5 bases). CDR1 is DFQATT and CDR2 is SNEGSKA in the germline V gene (reference sequence). This CDR3 is 13 amino acids long. V was pared by 6 bases and J by 3 bases, with 12 bases between. This CDR3 is CSAGDGLYNEQFF. CDR3 nucleotide sequence: TGCAGTGCCGGGGATGGACTCTACAATGAGCAGTTCTTC.